The present T cell receptor (beta chain) was sequenced within a study of CD8+ T cells in alopecia areata. Study-level points and caveats: Normal scalp showed lower clonality than lesional scalp, especially alopecia totalis/universalis. Among patients, TCR sharing was less clear than in mice, a difference possibly due in part to HLA diversity in the patient population.

Sequencing used cDNA as its template, made by extracting RNA and reverse transcribing it. Method: immunoSEQ multiplex PCR; TCRdb's copy keeps in-frame clones and lacks some. The sample records around 82,000 clones, roughly half being singletons. The CDR3 loop spans 14 amino acids. Germline CDR1 reads MDHEN; CDR2 reads SYDVKM. Trimming stripped 5 bases from V and 0 bases from J, with 10 bases between. Punch biopsies of lesional scalp, plus peripheral blood, were taken from alopecia areata patients. A word on this clone: The target antigen is unknown.

Sequencing was done on a sample of NKG2D-high CD8+ T cells sorted from blood. The receptor was derived from a human donor with alopecia areata. V usage is TRBV28 and J usage is TRBJ2-5; D gene uncertain. The chain's CDR3 is CASSPPGYQETQYF. The CDR3 nucleotides read TGTGCCAGCAGTCCCCCCGGGTACCAAGAGACCCAGTACTTC.